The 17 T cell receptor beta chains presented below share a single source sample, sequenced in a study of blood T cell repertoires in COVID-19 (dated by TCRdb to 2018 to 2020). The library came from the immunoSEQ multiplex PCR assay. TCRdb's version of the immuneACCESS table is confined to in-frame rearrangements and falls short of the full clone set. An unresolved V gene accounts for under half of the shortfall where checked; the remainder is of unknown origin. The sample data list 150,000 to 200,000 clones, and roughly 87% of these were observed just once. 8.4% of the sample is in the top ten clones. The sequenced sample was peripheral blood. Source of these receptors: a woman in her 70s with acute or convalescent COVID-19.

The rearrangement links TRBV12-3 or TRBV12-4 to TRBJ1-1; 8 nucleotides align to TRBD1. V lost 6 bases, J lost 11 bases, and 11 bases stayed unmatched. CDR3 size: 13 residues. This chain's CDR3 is CASSHDRGGVAFF. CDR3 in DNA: TGTGCCAGCAGCCACGACAGGGGCGGGGTGGCTTTCTTT.

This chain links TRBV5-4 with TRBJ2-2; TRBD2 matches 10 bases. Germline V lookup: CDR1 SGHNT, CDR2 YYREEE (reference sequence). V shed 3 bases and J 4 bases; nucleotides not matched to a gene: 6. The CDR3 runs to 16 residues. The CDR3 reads CASSSGTSVFTGELFF. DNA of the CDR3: TGTGCCAGCAGCTCCGGGACTAGCGTATTCACCGGGGAGCTGTTTTTT.

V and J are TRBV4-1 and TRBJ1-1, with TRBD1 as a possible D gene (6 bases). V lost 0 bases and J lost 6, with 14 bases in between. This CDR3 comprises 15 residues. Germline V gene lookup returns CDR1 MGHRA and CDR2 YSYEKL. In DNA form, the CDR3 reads TGCGCCAGCAGCCAAGATAATTATGGGGGCGCTGAAGCTTTCTTT. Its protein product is CASSQDNYGGAEAFF.

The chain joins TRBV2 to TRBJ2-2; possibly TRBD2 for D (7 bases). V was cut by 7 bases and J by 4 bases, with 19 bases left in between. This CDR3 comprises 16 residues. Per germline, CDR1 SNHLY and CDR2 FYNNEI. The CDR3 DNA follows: TGTGCCAGCACCGCCCAGGGGAGGGGAAGCACCGGGGAGCTGTTTTTT. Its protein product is CASTAQGRGSTGELFF.

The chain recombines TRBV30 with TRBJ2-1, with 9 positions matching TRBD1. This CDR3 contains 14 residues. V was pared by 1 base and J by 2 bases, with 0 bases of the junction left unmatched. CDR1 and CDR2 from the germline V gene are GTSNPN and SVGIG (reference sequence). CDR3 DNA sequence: TGTGCCTGGAGTGGGACAGGGGCCTACAATGAGCAGTTCTTC. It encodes CAWSGTGAYNEQFF.

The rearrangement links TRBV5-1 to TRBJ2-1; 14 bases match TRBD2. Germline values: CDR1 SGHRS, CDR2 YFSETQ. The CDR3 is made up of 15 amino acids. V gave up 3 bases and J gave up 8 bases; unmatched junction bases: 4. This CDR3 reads CASSWGTSGGDEQFF. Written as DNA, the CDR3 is TGCGCCAGCAGCTGGGGGACTAGCGGGGGCGATGAGCAGTTCTTC.

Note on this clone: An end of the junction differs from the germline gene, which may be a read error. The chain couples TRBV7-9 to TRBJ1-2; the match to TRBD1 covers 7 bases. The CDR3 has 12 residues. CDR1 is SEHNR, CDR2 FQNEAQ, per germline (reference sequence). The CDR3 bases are TGTGCCAGCAGCTCCTTAGAGGGACAGCCAATATTC. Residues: CASSSLEGQPIF.

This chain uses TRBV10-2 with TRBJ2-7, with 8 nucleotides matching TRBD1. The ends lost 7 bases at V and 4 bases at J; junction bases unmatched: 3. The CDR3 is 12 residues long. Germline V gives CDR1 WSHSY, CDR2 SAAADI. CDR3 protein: CASTDRAYEQYF. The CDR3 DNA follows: TGCGCCAGCACGGACAGGGCGTACGAGCAGTACTTC.

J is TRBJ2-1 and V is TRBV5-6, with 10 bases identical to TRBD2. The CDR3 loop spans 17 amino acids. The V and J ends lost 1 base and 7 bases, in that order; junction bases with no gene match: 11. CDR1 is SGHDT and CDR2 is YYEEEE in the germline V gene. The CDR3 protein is CASSLYRLAGEGNEQFF. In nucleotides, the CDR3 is TGTGCCAGCAGCTTGTATCGGCTAGCGGGAGAGGGAAATGAGCAGTTCTTC. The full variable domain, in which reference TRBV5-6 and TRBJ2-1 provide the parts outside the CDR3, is DAGVTQSPTHLIKTRGQQVTLRCSPKSGHDTVSWYQQALGQGPQFIFQYYEEEERQRGNFPDRFSGHQFPNYSSELNVNALLLGDSALYLCASSLYRLAGEGNEQFFGPGTRLTVL.

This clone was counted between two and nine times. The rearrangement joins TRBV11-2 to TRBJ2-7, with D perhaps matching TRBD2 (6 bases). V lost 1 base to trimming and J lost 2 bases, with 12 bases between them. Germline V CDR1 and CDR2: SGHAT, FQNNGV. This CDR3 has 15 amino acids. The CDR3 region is CASSLGGGIAYEQYF. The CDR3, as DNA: TGTGCCAGCAGCTTAGGCGGAGGGATCGCCTACGAGCAGTACTTC.

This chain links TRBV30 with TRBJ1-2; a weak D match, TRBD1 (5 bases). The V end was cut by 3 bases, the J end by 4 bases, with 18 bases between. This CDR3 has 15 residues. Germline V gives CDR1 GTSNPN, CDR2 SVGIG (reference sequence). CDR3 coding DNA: TGTGCCTGGAGCCTTCCGCCCAGGGAGGCCTATGGCTACACCTTC. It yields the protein CAWSLPPREAYGYTF.

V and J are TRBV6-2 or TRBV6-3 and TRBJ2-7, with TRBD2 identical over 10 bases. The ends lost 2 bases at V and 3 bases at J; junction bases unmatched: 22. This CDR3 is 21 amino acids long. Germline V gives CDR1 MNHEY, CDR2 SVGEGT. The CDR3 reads CASSYVFTLKIAGGNIYEQYF. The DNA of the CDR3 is TGTGCCAGCAGTTACGTGTTCACTTTAAAAATAGCGGGGGGAAATATCTACGAGCAGTACTTC.

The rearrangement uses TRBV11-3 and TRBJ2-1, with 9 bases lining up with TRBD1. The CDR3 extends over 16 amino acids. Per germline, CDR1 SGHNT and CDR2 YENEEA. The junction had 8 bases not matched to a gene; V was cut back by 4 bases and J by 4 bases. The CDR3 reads CASSYGGTGPYNEQFF. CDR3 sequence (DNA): TGTGCCAGCAGCTATGGGGGGACAGGGCCATACAATGAGCAGTTCTTC.

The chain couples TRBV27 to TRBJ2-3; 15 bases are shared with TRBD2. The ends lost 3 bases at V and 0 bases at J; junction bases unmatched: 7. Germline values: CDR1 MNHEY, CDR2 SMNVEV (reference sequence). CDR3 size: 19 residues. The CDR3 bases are TGTGCCAGCAGTTTTAGGGTGGGACTAGCGGGAGGCAGCACAGATACGCAGTATTTT. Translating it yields CASSFRVGLAGGSTDTQYF.

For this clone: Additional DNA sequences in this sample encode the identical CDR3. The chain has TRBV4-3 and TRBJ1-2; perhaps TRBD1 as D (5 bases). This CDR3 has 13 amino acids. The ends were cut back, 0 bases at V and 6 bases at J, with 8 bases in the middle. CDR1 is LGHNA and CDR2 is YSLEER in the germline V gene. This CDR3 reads CASSQDGGDGYTF. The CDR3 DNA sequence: TGCGCCAGCAGCCAAGATGGGGGGGATGGCTACACCTTC.

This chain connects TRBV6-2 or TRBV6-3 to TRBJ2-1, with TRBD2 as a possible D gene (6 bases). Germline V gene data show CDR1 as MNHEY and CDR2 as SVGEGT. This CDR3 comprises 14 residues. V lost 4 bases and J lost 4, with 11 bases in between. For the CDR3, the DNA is TGTGCCAGCAGTTTTTCTAGCGCGTACAATGAGCAGTTCTTC. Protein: CASSFSSAYNEQFF.

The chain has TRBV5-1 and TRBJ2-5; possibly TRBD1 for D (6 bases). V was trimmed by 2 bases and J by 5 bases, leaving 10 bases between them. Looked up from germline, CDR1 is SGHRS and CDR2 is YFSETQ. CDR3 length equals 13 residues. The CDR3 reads CASSFGRGETQYF. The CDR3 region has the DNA TGCGCCAGCAGCTTCGGCAGGGGTGAGACCCAGTACTTC. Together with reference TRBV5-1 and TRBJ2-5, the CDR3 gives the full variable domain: KAGVTQTPRYLIKTRGQQVTLSCSPISGHRSVSWYQQTPGQGLQFLFEYFSETQRNKGNFPGRFSGRQFSNSRSEMNVSTLELGDSALYLCASSFGRGETQYFGPGTRLLVL.